Reported below is one T cell receptor beta chain. The data are from a study of blood T cell repertoires in COVID-19. Study at large: Samples of COVID-19 (acute and convalescent) were obtained from the United States, Italy and Spain. T cells, B-cell-depleted T cells, or PBMCs provided the cDNA or gDNA that served as material.

The V end was cut by 1 base, the J end by 9 bases, with 13 bases between. The germline CDR1 and CDR2 sequences are SGHTA and FQGNSA. The CDR3 has 14 amino acids. In the study's own analysis: Reference gene primer amplification gave estimated nucleated cell counts. The method was immunoSEQ multiplex PCR; TCRdb's version includes in-frame clones alone and lacks a portion of them. That table gives V, J and clone size, and the DNA gave D and trimming. The sample lists over 100,000 clones; more than 65% were seen once. The gene calls are TRBV7-2 and TRBJ1-5; D unresolved. The sample taken for sequencing was peripheral blood. The clonotype originates from a woman older than 75 with active or convalescent COVID-19. The CDR3 DNA is TGTGCCAGCAGCTTAGGGATCGACCAGGTGCCCCAGCATTTT. This sequence encodes CASSLGIDQVPQHF.